This T cell receptor (beta chain) was documented in a study of T cells in Graves' hyperthyroidism and ophthalmopathy. Turning to the study itself: Upon initial diagnosis and before any treatment, peripheral blood was collected.

This clonotype was seen more than once but under ten times. This CDR3 comprises 12 residues. Trimming removed 2 bases at V and 8 bases at J, with 9 bases between. CDR1 and CDR2 (germline): LGHDT, YNNKEL (reference sequence). RNA transcripts served as the template for amplifying TCR beta CDR3 regions. RT-PCR in the first round (using the HTBI primer set) targeted the TCR CDR3. TCRdb reprocessed the multiplex PCR reads with MiXCR, giving one entry per CDR3 protein. This table has around 690,000 distinct CDR3 sequences, 17% appearing once. Across 18 months, stable Graves' hyperthyroidism was marked by no progression to ophthalmopathy. About 10 ml of fresh peripheral blood supplied the PBMCs.

The TCR was taken from a man aged 50 or older with Graves' hyperthyroidism. The sample taken for sequencing was blood. This rearrangement joins TRBV3-1 to TRBJ1-2; D is ambiguous. The CDR3 bases are TGTGCCAGCAGCCAAAGTGTCACCGGCTACACCTTC. Its translation is CASSQSVTGYTF.